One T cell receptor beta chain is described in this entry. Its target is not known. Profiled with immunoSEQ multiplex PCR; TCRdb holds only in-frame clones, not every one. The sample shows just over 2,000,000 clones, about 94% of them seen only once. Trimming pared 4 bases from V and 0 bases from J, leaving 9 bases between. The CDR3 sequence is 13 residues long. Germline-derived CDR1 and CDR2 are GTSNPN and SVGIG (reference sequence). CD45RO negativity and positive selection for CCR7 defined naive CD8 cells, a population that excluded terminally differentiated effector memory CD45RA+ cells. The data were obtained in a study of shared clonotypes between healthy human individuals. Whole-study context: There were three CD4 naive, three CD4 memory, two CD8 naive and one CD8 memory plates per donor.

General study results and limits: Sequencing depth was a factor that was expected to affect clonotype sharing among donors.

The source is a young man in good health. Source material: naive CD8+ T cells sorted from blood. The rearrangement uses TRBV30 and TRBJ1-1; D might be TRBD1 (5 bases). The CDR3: CAWTLGVNTEAFF. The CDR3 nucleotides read TGTGCCTGGACTCTGGGGGTGAACACTGAAGCTTTCTTT.